Listed here are 15 T cell receptor beta chains from one sample, sequenced in a study of tumor-infiltrating lymphocytes in localized non-small cell lung cancer. Sequencing used immunoSEQ multiplex PCR; TCRdb keeps in-frame clones, though not all of them. The sample lists around 13,000 clones, roughly 70% occurring once. The sequenced material came from lung tumor tissue. These receptors all stem from a human donor with non-small cell lung cancer.

The J gene is TRBJ1-2, the V gene TRBV5-4; 7 bases match TRBD1. The CDR3 contains 14 residues. Trimming took 3 bases from V and 0 from J; bases not matched to a gene: 2. The germline V gene encodes CDR1 SGHNT and CDR2 YYREEE (reference sequence). The CDR3 reads CASSSGGANYGYTF. DNA for the CDR3: TGTGCCAGCAGCTCAGGGGGAGCTAACTATGGCTACACCTTC. The complete variable domain, with remaining parts taken from reference TRBV5-4 and TRBJ1-2, reads ETGVTQSPTHLIKTRGQQVTLRCSSQSGHNTVSWYQQALGQGPQFIFQYYREEENGRGNFPPRFSGLQFPNYSSELNVNALELDDSALYLCASSSGGANYGYTFGSGTRLTVV.

The V call is TRBV10-1, the J call TRBJ2-7; 8 bases align to TRBD1. Germline loops: CDR1 WNHNN, CDR2 SYGVQD (reference sequence). V shed 2 bases, J shed 6 bases, and the junction held 6 bases outside the gene matches. The CDR3 runs to 14 residues. The DNA for the CDR3 is TGCGCCAGCAGTGAGGGGCAGGGGGCGCCCGAGCAGTACTTC. It is translated as CASSEGQGAPEQYF.

This clone appeared once. Written as DNA, the CDR3 is TGTGCCAGCAGTTACTCGAGAGGGGGCGCGAACACTGAAGCTTTCTTT. Protein sequence: CASSYSRGGANTEAFF. The chain joins TRBV6-6 to TRBJ1-1, with 7 nucleotides matching TRBD1. Germline V lookup: CDR1 MNHNY, CDR2 SVGAGI (reference sequence). The trim removed 0 bases at V and 1 base at J, leaving 5 bases unmatched. This CDR3 spans 16 amino acids.

This sequence joins TRBV7-8 and TRBJ1-1; TRBD1 might be the D (5 bases). CDR1 SGHVS and CDR2 FQNEAQ come from the germline V gene. With 3 bases removed from V and 4 bases from J, the gap between germline ends came to 18 bases. The CDR3 is 16 amino acids. The CDR3, as DNA: TGTGCCAGCAGCTTGGGAACGAAGGGGAGGCCCACTGAAGCTTTCTTT. This translates into CASSLGTKGRPTEAFF. The full variable domain, with the rest looked up from reference TRBV7-8 and TRBJ1-1, is GAGVSQSPRYKVAKRGQDVALRCDPISGHVSLFWYQQALGQGPEFLTYFQNEAQLDKSGLPSDRFFAERPEGSVSTLKIQRTQQEDSAVYLCASSLGTKGRPTEAFFGQGTRLTVV.

The V gene is TRBV27, the J gene TRBJ1-2; 8 bases line up with TRBD1. Germline CDR1 is MNHEY and CDR2 is SMNVEV (reference sequence). This CDR3 has 15 residues. V was clipped by 6 bases and J by 8 bases; unmatched bases: 14. Written as DNA, the CDR3 is TGTGCCAGCAGCCCCGGACAGGGAGGCGTTAGGGGCTACACCTTC. It translates to CASSPGQGGVRGYTF.

This clone has a handful of counts. The J gene is TRBJ2-6, the V gene TRBV5-1; D might be TRBD1 (7 bases). The CDR3 loop spans 15 amino acids. V was cut by 0 bases and J by 8 bases, with 12 bases left in between. Germline loops: CDR1 SGHRS, CDR2 YFSETQ. This chain's CDR3 is CASSLAGDRTNVLTF. The DNA for the CDR3 is TGCGCCAGCAGCTTGGCGGGGGACAGAACCAACGTCCTGACTTTC.

The CDR3 bases are TGTGCCAGCAGAGATCCGGGATTCTATGGCTACACCTTC. The encoded protein is CASRDPGFYGYTF. The V call is TRBV6-5, the J call TRBJ1-2; no reliable D call. Trimming shortened V by 6 bases and J by 4 bases, and 12 bases separated the two germline ends. CDR1 is MNHEY and CDR2 is SVGAGI in the germline V gene. The CDR3 totals 13 residues.

The J gene is TRBJ1-1, the V gene TRBV7-9, with TRBD1 as a possible D gene (5 bases). Germline lookup yields CDR1 SEHNR and CDR2 FQNEAQ (reference sequence). There are 15 residues in the CDR3. V gave up 3 bases and J gave up 0 bases, with 11 bases separating them. CDR3 DNA sequence: TGTGCCAGCAGCTTTGGGGCAGAGATGAACACTGAAGCTTTCTTT. Translating gives CASSFGAEMNTEAFF.

The rearrangement joins TRBV19 to TRBJ1-2; TRBD1 agrees at 8 bases. The CDR3 sequence is 13 residues long. Germline V gene sequence: CDR1 LNHDA, CDR2 SQIVND (reference sequence). Trimming removed 7 bases from V and 5 bases from J; junction bases left unmatched: 6. The CDR3 loop is CASIGGQGYGYTF. Here the CDR3 DNA reads TGTGCCAGTATCGGAGGACAGGGATATGGCTACACCTTC.

V and J are TRBV4-2 and TRBJ2-2; D unclear. The CDR3 loop spans 11 amino acids. Germline V CDR1 and CDR2: LGHNA, YNFKEQ. V was shortened by 3 bases and J by 4 bases, with 0 bases between the two germline ends. CDR3 bases: TGTGCCAGCAGCCACACCGGGGAGCTGTTTTTT. Translating gives CASSHTGELFF.

This clone was seen a handful of times. The chain carries TRBV9 and TRBJ1-5; 7 bases match TRBD1. V gave up 0 bases and J gave up 3 bases; unmatched junction bases: 3. The CDR3 totals 15 residues. CDR1 and CDR2 from the germline V gene are SGDLS and YYNGEE. The CDR3 sequence: CASSVGGQVNQPQHF. Written as DNA, the CDR3 is TGTGCCAGCAGCGTAGGAGGACAGGTCAATCAGCCCCAGCATTTT. Combining the CDR3 with reference TRBV9 and TRBJ1-5 gives the whole variable domain DSGVTQTPKHLITATGQRVTLRCSPRSGDLSVYWYQQSLDQGLQFLIQYYNGEERAKGNILERFSAQQFPDLHSELNLSSLELGDSALYFCASSVGGQVNQPQHFGDGTRLSIL.

CDR3 nucleotide sequence: TGTGCCAGCACCTTGACAGGGGAGAATGAAAAACTGTTTTTT. It codes for CASTLTGENEKLFF. The chain employs TRBV2 and TRBJ1-4; TRBD1 agrees at 8 bases. The J segment lost 5 bases and the V segment lost 7 bases, leaving 6 bases of the junction unmatched. CDR1 is SNHLY, CDR2 FYNNEI, per germline. The CDR3 consists of 14 residues.

The chain recombines TRBV19 with TRBJ1-1; tentatively, D is TRBD1 (5 bases). This CDR3 is 14 amino acids long. With 6 bases removed from V and 0 bases from J, the gap between germline ends came to 11 bases. The germline V gene encodes CDR1 LNHDA and CDR2 SQIVND (reference sequence). CDR3 in DNA: TGTGCCAGTAGCCAAAGGACATTGAACACTGAAGCTTTCTTT. Translating it yields CASSQRTLNTEAFF. Using reference TRBV19 and TRBJ1-1 for the parts outside the CDR3, the full variable domain is DGGITQSPKYLFRKEGQNVTLSCEQNLNHDAMYWYRQDPGQGLRLIYYSQIVNDFQKGDIAEGYSVSREKKESFPLTVTSAQKNPTAFYLCASSQRTLNTEAFFGQGTRLTVV.

The sample holds a few counts of this clone. The chain joins TRBV29-1 to TRBJ1-3; D uncertain. Trimming shortened V by 3 bases and J by 4 bases, and 16 bases separated the two germline ends. From germline, CDR1 is SQVTM and CDR2 ANQGSEA. The CDR3 has 15 amino acids. The DNA of the CDR3 is TGCAGCGTTGATTCCGGATCTGGAAGGGGAAACACCATATATTTT. Translated: CSVDSGSGRGNTIYF.

This clone was counted only a few times. V usage is TRBV10-1 and J usage is TRBJ2-1; D gene unclear. CDR1 is WNHNN and CDR2 is SYGVQD in the germline V gene (reference sequence). The CDR3 is 13 amino acids. The V gene lost 3 bases and the J gene lost 9 bases, with 12 bases spanning the gap. The CDR3 DNA follows: TGCGCCAGCAGTGAATATCGCGTAAGTGAGCAGTTCTTC. Protein product: CASSEYRVSEQFF.